These 23 T cell receptor beta chains originate from one sample sequenced in a study of cytomegalovirus exposure and HLA in healthy donors. Use of 60 Vbeta and 13 Jbeta primers characterized the PCR. The data were produced by immunoSEQ multiplex PCR, yet TCRdb's version contains in-frame clones alone and is incomplete. The table lists approximately 150,000 clones, approximately 84% of them singletons. The material sequenced was PBMCs. All receptors derive from a woman between 35 and 50 years old in good health and CMV-seropositive.

About this clone itself: A read error may produce the germline difference seen at one junction end. The chain employs TRBV7-9 and TRBJ2-6, with D possibly TRBD1 on 5 matching bases. Per germline, CDR1 SEHNR and CDR2 FQNEAQ (reference sequence). This CDR3 spans 15 amino acids. CDR3 residues: CASSFGASGANGLTF. CDR3 nucleotide sequence: TGTGCCAGCAGCTTTGGGGCCTCTGGGGCCAACGGCCTGACTTTC.

The V call is TRBV6-5, the J call TRBJ2-7; 9 positions agree with TRBD1. The junction had 9 bases not matched to a gene; V was cut back by 6 bases and J by 9 bases. Germline CDR1 MNHEY, CDR2 SVGAGI. The CDR3 contains 13 residues. In DNA, the CDR3 is TGTGCCAGCAGGGAGGGACAGGGCACTGGGCAGTACTTC. Protein product: CASREGQGTGQYF.

The rearrangement links TRBV5-8 to TRBJ2-3, with D uncertain. The ends were cut back, 2 bases at V and 0 bases at J, with 13 bases in the middle. CDR1 and CDR2 (germline): SGHTS, YDEGEE. The CDR3 is 16 residues long. The CDR3 DNA reads as TGTGCCAGCAGCTTAGCTGTCAGGCAAAGCACAGATACGCAGTATTTT. Translating gives CASSLAVRQSTDTQYF.

The J gene is TRBJ1-6, the V gene TRBV6-5; weak D call: TRBD1 (5 bases). The CDR3 extends over 15 amino acids. The germline V and J ends were trimmed by 2 bases and 8 bases, with 13 bases remaining between them. Per germline, CDR1 MNHEY and CDR2 SVGAGI. CDR3 residues: CASSYLRAFYSPLHF. CDR3 in DNA: TGTGCCAGCAGTTACCTCAGGGCTTTCTATTCACCCCTCCACTTT.

This rearrangement joins TRBV7-8 to TRBJ1-3, with 9 nucleotides matching TRBD1. The CDR3 consists of 15 residues. The germline CDR1 and CDR2 sequences are SGHVS and FQNEAQ. The trim removed 3 bases at V and 2 bases at J, leaving 2 bases unmatched. The CDR3 DNA follows: TGTGCCAGCAGCTTGGGGGACAGGGCTGGAAACACCATATATTTT. It is translated as CASSLGDRAGNTIYF.

The chain uses TRBV2 and TRBJ1-2; 8 bases match TRBD1. V lost 6 bases, J lost 7 bases, and 13 bases stayed unmatched. This CDR3 is built from 15 residues. Looked up from germline, CDR1 is SNHLY and CDR2 is FYNNEI. The CDR3 sequence is CASRLAGGSNPGYTF. CDR3 bases: TGTGCCAGCAGGCTTGCAGGGGGCTCCAACCCTGGCTACACCTTC.

The chain recombines TRBV2 with TRBJ1-4; maybe TRBD1 (5 bases). The CDR3 is 16 residues long. V lost 5 bases, J lost 7 bases, and 20 bases lay in between. CDR1 SNHLY and CDR2 FYNNEI come from the germline V gene. CDR3 bases: TGTGCCAGCAGTAGTGAGGGAGGGGTGGGGAGTGAAAAACTGTTTTTT. It codes for CASSSEGGVGSEKLFF. The full variable domain, its missing parts supplied by reference TRBV2 and TRBJ1-4, is EPEVTQTPSHQVTQMGQEVILRCVPISNHLYFYWYRQILGQKVEFLVSFYNNEISEKSEIFDDQFSVERPDGSNFTLKIRSTKLEDSAMYFCASSSEGGVGSEKLFFGSGTQLSVL.

The chain couples TRBV11-2 to TRBJ1-4; a possible D gene is TRBD1 (6 bases). The CDR3 length is 13 residues. Germline lookup yields CDR1 SGHAT and CDR2 FQNNGV. Trimming took off 5 bases at V and 7 bases at J, with 11 bases between the two ends. CDR3 nucleotides: TGTGCCAGCAGCCGTAAAGGGGGTGAAAAACTGTTTTTT. Translated: CASSRKGGEKLFF.

The CDR3 nucleotides are TGTGCCAGCAGCTTTGGGGGGGCAGATACGCAGTATTTT. Encoded protein: CASSFGGADTQYF. The chain carries TRBV7-6 and TRBJ2-3; 7 bases match TRBD2. V dropped 3 bases and J dropped 4; count of bases not matched to a gene: 1. Germline CDR1 reads SGHVS; CDR2 reads FNYEAQ. The CDR3 spans 13 residues. Combining the CDR3 with reference TRBV7-6 and TRBJ2-3 gives the whole variable domain GAGVSQSPRYKVTKRGQDVALRCDPISGHVSLYWYRQALGQGPEFLTYFNYEAQQDKSGLPNDRFSAERPEGSISTLTIQRTEQRDSAMYRCASSFGGADTQYFGPGTRLTVL.

This chain uses TRBV25-1 with TRBJ1-1, with D uncertain. CDR3 length: 13 amino acids. V was cut by 3 bases and J by 5 bases, with 10 bases left in between. The germline gives CDR1 MGHDK, CDR2 SYGVNS. DNA of the CDR3: TGTGCCAGCAGTGACAGTCGCCAGACTGAAGCTTTCTTT. Protein sequence: CASSDSRQTEAFF.

The chain combines TRBV28 with TRBJ1-2; no clear D gene. Trimming left V 5 bases short and J 4 bases short, with 5 bases between. Germline CDR1 and CDR2: MDHEN and SYDVKM. The CDR3 loop spans 11 amino acids. CDR3 nucleotides: TGTGCCAGCAGTCTCCGCTATGGCTACACCTTC. This sequence encodes CASSLRYGYTF.

The chain carries TRBV11-3 and TRBJ2-3; perhaps TRBD2 as D (7 bases). Germline V gene sequence: CDR1 SGHNT, CDR2 YENEEA. The length of the CDR3 is 14 residues. V lost 8 bases and J 2 bases, leaving 14 bases between the germline ends. CDR3 sequence: CASSTGGPTDTQYF. In nucleotides, the CDR3 is TGTGCCAGCTCCACCGGGGGGCCCACAGATACGCAGTATTTT.

The chain has TRBV6-5 and TRBJ1-1; D possibly corresponds to TRBD1 (5 bases). Germline assignment: CDR1 MNHEY and CDR2 SVGAGI. Trimming took 5 bases from V and 9 from J, leaving 19 bases between them. There are 14 residues in the CDR3. The CDR3 sequence: CASSPTQGSPKAFF. The CDR3 region has the DNA TGTGCCAGCAGTCCCACCCAGGGATCTCCGAAAGCTTTCTTT.

Here the CDR3 DNA reads TGTGCCAGCAGCGGACAGGGACACTCCTACGAGCAGTACTTC. This translates into CASSGQGHSYEQYF. This sequence joins TRBV11-2 and TRBJ2-7, with 8 nucleotides matching TRBD1. V shed 5 bases, J shed 0 bases, and the junction held 3 bases outside the gene matches. The germline CDR1 and CDR2 sequences are SGHAT and FQNNGV. This CDR3 has 14 amino acids. The whole variable domain, filled in from reference TRBV11-2 and TRBJ2-7, reads EAGVAQSPRYKIIEKRQSVAFWCNPISGHATLYWYQQILGQGPKLLIQFQNNGVVDDSQLPKDRFSAERLKGVDSTLKIQPAKLEDSAVYLCASSGQGHSYEQYFGPGTRLTVT.

This sequence joins TRBV30 and TRBJ2-7, with TRBD2 as a possible D gene (6 bases). Germline V CDR1 and CDR2: GTSNPN, SVGIG (reference sequence). The CDR3 has 14 amino acids. Trimming took off 3 bases at V and 0 bases at J, with 12 bases between the two ends. The chain's CDR3 is CAWSGGYPSYEQYF. In nucleotides, the CDR3 is TGTGCCTGGAGCGGGGGATACCCCTCCTACGAGCAGTACTTC.

This chain uses TRBV5-4 with TRBJ2-1, with no clear D. The germline V gene encodes CDR1 SGHNT and CDR2 YYREEE (reference sequence). The CDR3 length is 11 residues. V dropped 1 base and J dropped 8 bases, with 4 bases sitting between them. DNA for the CDR3: TGTGCCAGCAGCTTGAGAGATGAGCAGTTCTTC. Translation gives CASSLRDEQFF. Filled out from reference TRBV5-4 and TRBJ2-1, the complete variable domain reads ETGVTQSPTHLIKTRGQQVTLRCSSQSGHNTVSWYQQALGQGPQFIFQYYREEENGRGNFPPRFSGLQFPNYSSELNVNALELDDSALYLCASSLRDEQFFGPGTRLTVL.

The chain joins TRBV5-6 to TRBJ2-7, with no clear D. V was cut by 0 bases and J by 3 bases, with 7 bases left in between. Germline loops: CDR1 SGHDT, CDR2 YYEEEE. This CDR3 is built from 13 residues. In DNA, the CDR3 is TGTGCCAGCAGCTTGGACAACCGCTACGAGCAGTACTTC. The encoded protein is CASSLDNRYEQYF.

The chain links TRBV15 to TRBJ2-5; maybe TRBD2 (6 bases). The CDR3 has 16 amino acids. Germline V gene data show CDR1 as LNHNV and CDR2 as YYDKDF (reference sequence). With 1 base removed from V and 2 bases from J, the gap between germline ends came to 14 bases. The CDR3 sequence: CATSRAGGAGQETQYF. The CDR3 DNA reads TGTGCCACCAGCAGAGCCGGTGGGGCGGGGCAAGAGACCCAGTACTTC.

The V and J genes are TRBV27 and TRBJ1-1, with a weak D call TRBD1 (6 bases). Per the germline V gene, CDR1 is MNHEY and CDR2 is SMNVEV (reference sequence). Trimming took 3 bases from V and 5 from J, leaving 13 bases between them. This CDR3 is 14 amino acids long. The CDR3 sequence is CASSFRGTGTEAFF. CDR3 nucleotide sequence: TGTGCCAGCAGTTTCCGGGGAACAGGGACTGAAGCTTTCTTT.

In its sample, this clone was seen a few times. V and J are TRBV15 and TRBJ1-6, with a weak D call TRBD1 (6 bases). The V gene's germline CDR1 is LNHNV and CDR2 YYDKDF (reference sequence). The V gene lost 1 base and the J gene lost 6 bases, with 7 bases spanning the gap. CDR3 length equals 14 residues. CDR3 amino acids: CATSRGQVNSPLHF. DNA of the CDR3: TGTGCCACCAGCAGAGGACAGGTTAATTCACCCCTCCACTTT.

The chain has TRBV7-8 and TRBJ1-5; D possibly corresponds to TRBD1 (5 bases). V was cut by 2 bases and J by 7 bases, with 12 bases left in between. Germline V lookup: CDR1 SGHVS, CDR2 FQNEAQ. The CDR3 is 14 residues long. CDR3 DNA: TGTGCCAGCAGCTTACGTCGCGGGACCCAGCCCCAGCATTTT. It translates to CASSLRRGTQPQHF.

V usage is TRBV5-1 and J usage is TRBJ1-1, with TRBD1 matching 7 bases. V shed 6 bases and J 0 bases; nucleotides not matched to a gene: 5. The CDR3 has 14 amino acids. Germline V CDR1 and CDR2: SGHRS, YFSETQ. As DNA, the CDR3 is TGCGCCAGCAACCGGGACAGCCTGAACACTGAAGCTTTCTTT. It yields the protein CASNRDSLNTEAFF.

The rearrangement links TRBV19 to TRBJ2-3; 11 bases are a match to TRBD2. In germline, CDR1 is LNHDA, CDR2 SQIVND (reference sequence). The CDR3 spans 15 residues. J gave up 3 bases and V 8 bases, and 7 bases lay outside the gene matches. The CDR3 coding sequence is TGTGCCAGTGGGGTTCTAGCGGGGGGAACAGATACGCAGTATTTT. Translation gives CASGVLAGGTDTQYF.